The 29 T cell receptor beta chains below come from one sample, sequenced in a study of T cell responses to AZD1222 COVID-19 vaccine. TCRdb keeps only in-frame clones here, not all; method: immunoSEQ multiplex PCR. This table has 44,000 or so clones, 83% appearing once. Sequencing was performed on peripheral blood, taken on day 0 of AZD1222 vaccination. These receptor sequences come from an adult in good health.

The rearrangement links TRBV19 to TRBJ2-7; tentatively, D is TRBD1 or TRBD2 (7 bases each). V lost 3 bases and J 5 bases, leaving 17 bases between the germline ends. There are 15 residues in the CDR3. CDR1 is LNHDA and CDR2 is SQIVND in the germline V gene (reference sequence). CDR3 loop: CASSISRGGSNEQYF. CDR3 sequence (DNA): TGTGCCAGTAGTATCTCCAGGGGGGGCAGCAACGAGCAGTACTTC.

This chain connects TRBV6-1 to TRBJ1-2, with D unresolved. This CDR3 contains 15 residues. The V gene's germline CDR1 is MNHNS and CDR2 SASEGT. Trimming removed 3 bases from V and 6 bases from J, with 17 bases in between. The CDR3 loop reads CASSDHLGPTDGYTF. CDR3 nucleotide sequence: TGTGCCAGCAGTGATCATTTGGGCCCCACCGATGGCTACACCTTC.

The chain links TRBV5-4 to TRBJ2-1, with 12 bases lining up with TRBD2. Trimming at V came to 4 bases and at J to 5 bases, leaving 4 bases not matched to a gene. The length of the CDR3 is 15 residues. Germline V gene lookup returns CDR1 SGHNT and CDR2 YYREEE (reference sequence). The CDR3 loop reads CASSRRTSGDNEQFF. The CDR3 DNA reads as TGTGCCAGCAGCCGACGGACTAGCGGGGACAATGAGCAGTTCTTC.

J is TRBJ1-5 and V is TRBV18, with 8 positions matching TRBD1. Germline-derived CDR1 and CDR2 are KGHSH and LQKENI. The CDR3 spans 16 residues. V dropped 3 bases and J dropped 5; count of bases not matched to a gene: 9. The CDR3 region has the DNA TGTGCCAGCTCACCTCGGACAGGGATAAGGGATCAGCCCCAGCATTTT. Amino acids: CASSPRTGIRDQPQHF.

The V call is TRBV9, the J call TRBJ2-2, with D hard to call. Trimming stripped 3 bases from V and 5 bases from J, with 8 bases between. CDR3 length equals 13 residues. Per germline, CDR1 SGDLS and CDR2 YYNGEE. CDR3 amino acids: CASSAWLTGELFF. Written as DNA, the CDR3 is TGTGCCAGCAGCGCGTGGCTTACCGGGGAGCTGTTTTTT.

The rearrangement joins TRBV6-6 to TRBJ2-4, with 9 nucleotides matching TRBD1. The trim removed 7 bases at V and 8 bases at J, leaving 9 bases unmatched. The CDR3 covers 14 residues. Germline CDR1 and CDR2: MNHNY and SVGAGI (reference sequence). The CDR3 is CASTGTGSADIQYF. As DNA, the CDR3 is TGTGCCAGCACAGGGACAGGGTCTGCGGACATTCAGTACTTC.

The chain combines TRBV30 with TRBJ1-5, with D possibly TRBD1 on 6 matching bases. This CDR3 region has 15 residues. Germline CDR1 GTSNPN, CDR2 SVGIG (reference sequence). Trimming shortened V by 5 bases and J by 4 bases, and 18 bases separated the two germline ends. The CDR3 DNA is TGTGCCTGGGCCCCTCGGGACATCGTGAATCAGCCCCAGCATTTT. Translated: CAWAPRDIVNQPQHF.

The chain joins TRBV7-2 to TRBJ2-7; 10 bases map to TRBD2. Germline assignment: CDR1 SGHTA and CDR2 FQGNSA. V shed 2 bases and J 3 bases; nucleotides not matched to a gene: 7. The CDR3 loop spans 16 amino acids. For the CDR3, the DNA is TGTGCCAGCAGCTTACTGGCTAGCGGGAGTTTCTACGAGCAGTACTTC. Protein: CASSLLASGSFYEQYF.

The chain is built from TRBV5-1 and TRBJ1-2; 8 bases agree with TRBD1. The germline V gene encodes CDR1 SGHRS and CDR2 YFSETQ. This CDR3 contains 16 residues. V was pared by 6 bases and J by 3 bases, with 13 bases of the junction left unmatched. The CDR3 DNA reads TGCGCCAGCAACCTAGCCGGGACAGGAAAAGACTATGGCTACACCTTC. Residues: CASNLAGTGKDYGYTF.

The chain couples TRBV27 to TRBJ2-2, with D maybe TRBD1 (6 bases). From germline, CDR1 is MNHEY and CDR2 SMNVEV (reference sequence). V was pared by 8 bases and J by 0 bases, with 13 bases between. The CDR3 contains 15 residues. The CDR3 loop reads CASALRTANTGELFF. Written as DNA, the CDR3 is TGTGCCAGCGCCCTGCGGACAGCGAACACCGGGGAGCTGTTTTTT.

The chain recombines TRBV11-2 with TRBJ1-5; D uncertain. Between the trimmed V and J ends, which lost 4 bases and 7 bases, there was a span of 11 bases. Germline V gives CDR1 SGHAT, CDR2 FQNNGV. The length of the CDR3 is 13 residues. The CDR3 DNA follows: TGTGCCAGCAGCTCCGTGGCCGGGCAGCCCCAGCATTTT. Translated, it gives CASSSVAGQPQHF.

The V gene is TRBV7-9, the J gene TRBJ2-1; 7 nucleotides match TRBD2. CDR1 is SEHNR and CDR2 is FQNEAQ in the germline V gene (reference sequence). The CDR3 runs to 15 residues. Trimming removed 5 bases from V and 4 bases from J; junction bases left unmatched: 8. CDR3 in DNA: TGTGCCAGCAGCCCAAGACTAGCCCCATACAATGAGCAGTTCTTC. It translates to CASSPRLAPYNEQFF.

J is TRBJ1-5 and V is TRBV7-6; D remains ambiguous. Germline values: CDR1 SGHVS, CDR2 FNYEAQ. This CDR3 has 13 amino acids. V lost 4 bases and J 4 bases, leaving 8 bases between the germline ends. CDR3: CASSSSGNQPQHF. In DNA, the CDR3 is TGTGCCAGCAGCTCCTCCGGGAATCAGCCCCAGCATTTT.

The chain links TRBV2 to TRBJ1-6, with 8 bases matching TRBD1. With 4 bases clipped from V and 7 bases from J, the junction kept 6 bases outside the gene matches. The germline V gene encodes CDR1 SNHLY and CDR2 FYNNEI. This CDR3 comprises 15 residues. The CDR3 nucleotides are TGTGCCAGCAGTGGACCGGGACAGGTGAATTCACCCCTCCACTTT. This encodes CASSGPGQVNSPLHF.

This clone has more than one count but fewer than ten. The chain recombines TRBV5-8 with TRBJ2-2; TRBD1 aligns across 8 bases. V shed 2 bases and J 6 bases; nucleotides not matched to a gene: 3. The CDR3 contains 14 residues. The germline gives CDR1 SGHTS, CDR2 YDEGEE. The DNA for the CDR3 is TGTGCCAGCAGCTTCGACAGGGGCTCCGGGGAGCTGTTTTTT. Protein product: CASSFDRGSGELFF.

This chain joins TRBV28 and TRBJ2-1, with 9 bases lining up with TRBD2. This CDR3 is built from 15 residues. V shed 10 bases and J 8 bases; nucleotides not matched to a gene: 15. In germline, CDR1 is MDHEN, CDR2 SYDVKM. The chain's CDR3 is CAITSSAGGRDEQFF. The CDR3 nucleotides read TGTGCCATCACCTCTTCGGCTGGCGGGAGGGATGAGCAGTTCTTC.

As DNA, the CDR3 is TGCGCCAGCAGCCCGGGACTAGCGGGAGGACACGCGAACACCGGGGAGCTGTTTTTT. Its translation: CASSPGLAGGHANTGELFF. The chain combines TRBV5-1 with TRBJ2-2, with 15 bases that match TRBD2. The V gene's germline CDR1 is SGHRS and CDR2 YFSETQ. The trim removed 4 bases at V and 0 bases at J, leaving 7 bases unmatched. This CDR3 has 19 residues. Looking up the rest from reference TRBV5-1 and TRBJ2-2 gives the full variable domain: KAGVTQTPRYLIKTRGQQVTLSCSPISGHRSVSWYQQTPGQGLQFLFEYFSETQRNKGNFPGRFSGRQFSNSRSEMNVSTLELGDSALYLCASSPGLAGGHANTGELFFGEGSRLTVL.

J is TRBJ1-1 and V is TRBV6-5, with D perhaps matching TRBD1 (6 bases). From germline, CDR1 is MNHEY and CDR2 SVGAGI. The CDR3 is 12 residues long. The V and J ends lost 0 bases and 11 bases respectively, with 10 bases between them. The CDR3 protein is CASSYSAGVAFF. The CDR3 DNA reads as TGTGCCAGCAGTTACTCGGCAGGGGTGGCTTTCTTT.

The CDR3 here is CASSSPFPYQETQYF. CDR3 coding DNA: TGTGCCAGCAGCTCCCCGTTCCCGTACCAAGAGACCCAGTACTTC. The chain is built from TRBV7-9 and TRBJ2-5, with D hard to call. Germline-derived CDR1 and CDR2 are SEHNR and FQNEAQ (reference sequence). This CDR3 is 15 amino acids long. Trimming took 4 bases from V and 0 from J, leaving 12 bases between them.

The V gene is TRBV9, the J gene TRBJ1-1; 8 bases fit TRBD1. The V segment lost 4 bases and the J segment 1 base; nucleotides outside the gene matches: 6. Germline V gene data show CDR1 as SGDLS and CDR2 as YYNGEE. The CDR3 covers 15 residues. Here the CDR3 reads CASSPRTGRNTEAFF. CDR3 coding DNA: TGTGCCAGCAGCCCCCGGACAGGGAGGAACACTGAAGCTTTCTTT. Full variable domain (missing parts from reference TRBV9 and TRBJ1-1): DSGVTQTPKHLITATGQRVTLRCSPRSGDLSVYWYQQSLDQGLQFLIQYYNGEERAKGNILERFSAQQFPDLHSELNLSSLELGDSALYFCASSPRTGRNTEAFFGQGTRLTVV.

This chain uses TRBV6-1 with TRBJ2-3, with TRBD1 as a possible D gene (5 bases). The CDR3 has 15 residues. Germline V CDR1 and CDR2: MNHNS, SASEGT. V lost 0 bases and J 1 base, leaving 8 bases between the germline ends. The CDR3 DNA sequence: TGTGCCAGCAGTGAAGCTTGGACACGCACAGATACGCAGTATTTT. Its translation is CASSEAWTRTDTQYF.

The genes are TRBV27 and TRBJ2-2; D is possibly TRBD1 (6 bases). Germline V gene lookup returns CDR1 MNHEY and CDR2 SMNVEV (reference sequence). Trimming pared 8 bases from V and 6 bases from J, leaving 16 bases between. The CDR3 runs to 14 residues. CDR3: CASGTRRGSGELFF. For the CDR3, the DNA is TGTGCCAGCGGCACCCGCAGGGGCTCCGGGGAGCTGTTTTTT.

The chain links TRBV2 to TRBJ2-5, with TRBD1 matching over 7 bases. J lost 6 bases, V lost 1 base, and 5 bases had no gene match. Germline V gene lookup returns CDR1 SNHLY and CDR2 FYNNEI. The CDR3 runs to 14 residues. CDR3 nucleotide sequence: TGTGCCAGCAGTGAAGGAGGGGGCGCGAAGACCCAGTACTTC. Translation: CASSEGGGAKTQYF.

This clone appeared once. This chain uses TRBV30 with TRBJ2-7; weak D call: TRBD2 (6 bases). Per germline, CDR1 GTSNPN and CDR2 SVGIG (reference sequence). The CDR3 covers 14 residues. The V and J ends lost 4 bases and 2 bases respectively, with 15 bases between them. The DNA of the CDR3 is TGTGCCTGGAACACGGGAGTGTGGCCCTACGAGCAGTACTTC. Encoded protein: CAWNTGVWPYEQYF.

This clone has a handful of counts. The CDR3 does not close with the conserved phenylalanine or tryptophan, likely indicating a read error. The limits of the CDR3 on the DNA are not certain, so only TCRdb's listed CDR3 is given. The chain joins TRBV3-1 (or the pseudogene TRBV3-2) to TRBJ2-7. The CDR3 is 13 residues long, ends included. Looked up from germline, CDR1 is LGHDT and CDR2 is YNNKEL (reference sequence). CDR3 loop: CASSQERSQSLSL.

This clone was recorded a few times. This rearrangement joins TRBV28 to TRBJ2-2, with unresolved D. Trimming removed 6 bases at V and 1 base at J, with 9 bases between. The length of the CDR3 is 14 residues. From germline, CDR1 is MDHEN and CDR2 SYDVKM. The CDR3 sequence: CASSLWGNTGELFF. For the CDR3, the DNA is TGTGCCAGCAGCCTGTGGGGGAACACCGGGGAGCTGTTTTTT.

This clone was counted a single time. The chain joins TRBV7-2 to TRBJ1-2, with 9 bases that match TRBD1. Germline V gene data show CDR1 as SGHTA and CDR2 as FQGNSA. V shed 5 bases and J 8 bases; nucleotides not matched to a gene: 9. This CDR3 is built from 14 residues. CDR3 sequence: CASSIMGQGLGYTF. The CDR3 coding sequence is TGTGCCAGCAGCATCATGGGACAGGGCTTAGGCTACACCTTC.

The rearrangement joins TRBV3-1 (or the pseudogene TRBV3-2) to TRBJ2-2; possibly TRBD1 for D (6 bases). V gave up 4 bases and J gave up 6 bases, with 15 bases separating them. This CDR3 is 15 amino acids long. Germline CDR1 and CDR2: LGHDT and YNNKEL (reference sequence). CDR3 in amino acids: CASSPRDTGSGELFF. CDR3 nucleotides: TGTGCCAGCAGCCCCCGGGACACCGGATCCGGGGAGCTGTTTTTT.

The chain couples TRBV11-2 to TRBJ2-7; D might be TRBD1 (6 bases). CDR1 is SGHAT and CDR2 is FQNNGV in the germline V gene. This CDR3 has 14 amino acids. Trimming stripped 7 bases from V and 1 base from J, with 14 bases between. Here the CDR3 DNA reads TGTGCCAGCACACCATGGGGGCTGTCCTACGAGCAGTACTTC. Protein sequence: CASTPWGLSYEQYF.